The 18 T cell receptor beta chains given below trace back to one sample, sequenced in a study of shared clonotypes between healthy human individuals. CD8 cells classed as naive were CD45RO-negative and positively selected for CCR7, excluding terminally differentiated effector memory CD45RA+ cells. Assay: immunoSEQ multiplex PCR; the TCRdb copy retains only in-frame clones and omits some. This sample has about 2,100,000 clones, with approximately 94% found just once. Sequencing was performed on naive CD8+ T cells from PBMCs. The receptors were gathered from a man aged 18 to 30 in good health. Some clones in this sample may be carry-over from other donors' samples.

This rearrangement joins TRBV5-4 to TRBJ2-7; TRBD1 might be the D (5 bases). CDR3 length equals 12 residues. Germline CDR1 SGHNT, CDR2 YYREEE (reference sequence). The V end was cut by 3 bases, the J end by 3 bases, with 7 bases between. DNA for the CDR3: TGTGCCAGCAGCTCGACAGACTACGAGCAGTACTTC. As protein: CASSSTDYEQYF.

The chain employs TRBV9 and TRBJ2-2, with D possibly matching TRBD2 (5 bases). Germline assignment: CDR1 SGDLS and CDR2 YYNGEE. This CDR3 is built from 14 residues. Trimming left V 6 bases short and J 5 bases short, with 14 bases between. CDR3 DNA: TGTGCCAGCACCTCTAATACGGGGACCGGGGAGCTGTTTTTT. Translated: CASTSNTGTGELFF.

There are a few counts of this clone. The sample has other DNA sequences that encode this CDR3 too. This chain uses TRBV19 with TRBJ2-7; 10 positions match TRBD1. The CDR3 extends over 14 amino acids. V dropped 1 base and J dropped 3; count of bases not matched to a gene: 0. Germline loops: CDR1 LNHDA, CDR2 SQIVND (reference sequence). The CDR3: CASSIGTGGYEQYF. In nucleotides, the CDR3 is TGTGCCAGTAGTATAGGGACAGGGGGCTACGAGCAGTACTTC.

Here the CDR3 reads CASSQSLGGGSGNTIYF. In nucleotides, the CDR3 is TGCGCCAGCAGCCAATCCCTCGGGGGGGGCTCTGGAAACACCATATATTTT. The rearrangement uses TRBV4-1 and TRBJ1-3; tentatively, D is TRBD1 (5 bases). V lost 2 bases and J lost 0, with 14 bases in between. The germline gives CDR1 MGHRA, CDR2 YSYEKL. This CDR3 comprises 17 residues.

CDR3 DNA: TGTGCCACCGTCACAGATACGCAGTATTTT. Translating gives CATVTDTQYF. The chain combines TRBV25-1 with TRBJ2-3; D is unresolved. The germline V gene encodes CDR1 MGHDK and CDR2 SYGVNS. CDR3 length: 10 amino acids. V lost 10 bases to trimming and J lost 2 bases, with 4 bases between them.

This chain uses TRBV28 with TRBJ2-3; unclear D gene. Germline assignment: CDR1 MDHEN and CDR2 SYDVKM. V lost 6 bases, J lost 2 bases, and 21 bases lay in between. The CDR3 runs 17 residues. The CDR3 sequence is CASRLMYLSGNTDTQYF. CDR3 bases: TGTGCCAGCAGGCTTATGTATCTGAGTGGAAACACAGATACGCAGTATTTT.

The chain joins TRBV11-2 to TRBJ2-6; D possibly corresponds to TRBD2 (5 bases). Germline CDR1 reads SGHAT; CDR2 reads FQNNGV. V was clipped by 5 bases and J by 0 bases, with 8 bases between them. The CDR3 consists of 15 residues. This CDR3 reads CASSQSGSGANVLTF. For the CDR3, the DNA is TGTGCCAGCAGCCAAAGCGGCTCTGGGGCCAACGTCCTGACTTTC.

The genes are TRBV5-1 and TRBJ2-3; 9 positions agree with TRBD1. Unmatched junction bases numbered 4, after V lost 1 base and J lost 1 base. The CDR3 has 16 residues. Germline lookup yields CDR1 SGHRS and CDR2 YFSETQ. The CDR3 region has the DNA TGCGCCAGCAGCTTGTACCGGGACAGGGGCACAGATACGCAGTATTTT. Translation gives CASSLYRDRGTDTQYF.

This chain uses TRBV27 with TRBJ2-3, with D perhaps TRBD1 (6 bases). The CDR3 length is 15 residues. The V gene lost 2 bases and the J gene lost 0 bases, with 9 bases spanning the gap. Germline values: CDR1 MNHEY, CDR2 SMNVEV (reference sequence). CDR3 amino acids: CASSLQGPSTDTQYF. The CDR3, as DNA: TGTGCCAGCAGTTTACAGGGGCCTAGCACAGATACGCAGTATTTT.

The CDR3 protein is CASSLRSGDGTEAFF. In nucleotides, the CDR3 is TGTGCCAGCAGCTTGCGGTCAGGGGACGGCACTGAAGCTTTCTTT. V gene TRBV5-4 combines with J gene TRBJ1-1; TRBD1 might be the D (6 bases). This CDR3 is 15 amino acids long. V was cut by 1 base and J by 4 bases, with 14 bases left in between. Germline V gives CDR1 SGHNT, CDR2 YYREEE (reference sequence). Filled out from reference TRBV5-4 and TRBJ1-1, the complete variable domain reads ETGVTQSPTHLIKTRGQQVTLRCSSQSGHNTVSWYQQALGQGPQFIFQYYREEENGRGNFPPRFSGLQFPNYSSELNVNALELDDSALYLCASSLRSGDGTEAFFGQGTRLTVV.

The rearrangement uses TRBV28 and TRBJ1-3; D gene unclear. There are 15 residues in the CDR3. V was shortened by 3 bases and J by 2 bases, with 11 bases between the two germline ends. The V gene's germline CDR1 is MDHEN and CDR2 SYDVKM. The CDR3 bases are TGTGCCAGCAGTTTCCGACACATTACTGGAAACACCATATATTTT. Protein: CASSFRHITGNTIYF. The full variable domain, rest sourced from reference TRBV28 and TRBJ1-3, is DVKVTQSSRYLVKRTGEKVFLECVQDMDHENMFWYRQDPGLGLRLIYFSYDVKMKEKGDIPEGYSVSREKKERFSLILESASTNQTSMYLCASSFRHITGNTIYFGEGSWLTVV.

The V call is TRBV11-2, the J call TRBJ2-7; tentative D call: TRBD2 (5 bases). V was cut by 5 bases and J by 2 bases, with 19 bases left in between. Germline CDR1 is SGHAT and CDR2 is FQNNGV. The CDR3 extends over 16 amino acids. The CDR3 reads CASSQLPEGMTYEQYF. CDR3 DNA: TGTGCCAGCAGCCAACTCCCCGAGGGTATGACCTACGAGCAGTACTTC.

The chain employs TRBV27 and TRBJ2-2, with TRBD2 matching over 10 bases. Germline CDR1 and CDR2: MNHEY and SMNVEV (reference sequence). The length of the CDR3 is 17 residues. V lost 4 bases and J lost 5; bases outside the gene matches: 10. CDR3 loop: CASSSLSSGSETGELFF. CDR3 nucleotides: TGTGCCAGCAGTTCACTTTCTAGCGGGAGTGAGACCGGGGAGCTGTTTTTT.

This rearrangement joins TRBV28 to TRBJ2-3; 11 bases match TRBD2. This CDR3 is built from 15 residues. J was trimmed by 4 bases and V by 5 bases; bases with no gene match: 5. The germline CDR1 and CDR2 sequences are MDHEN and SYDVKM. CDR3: CASSLGSGRADTQYF. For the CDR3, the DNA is TGTGCCAGCAGTCTCGGTAGCGGGAGGGCAGATACGCAGTATTTT.

The chain's CDR3 is CASSWRQANTEAFF. For the CDR3, the DNA is TGTGCCAGCAGCTGGAGACAGGCAAACACTGAAGCTTTCTTT. The chain carries TRBV5-5 and TRBJ1-1; D may be TRBD1 (6 bases). Per germline, CDR1 SGHKS and CDR2 YYEKEE (reference sequence). V was shortened by 3 bases and J by 2 bases, with 11 bases between the two germline ends. The CDR3 runs 14 residues.

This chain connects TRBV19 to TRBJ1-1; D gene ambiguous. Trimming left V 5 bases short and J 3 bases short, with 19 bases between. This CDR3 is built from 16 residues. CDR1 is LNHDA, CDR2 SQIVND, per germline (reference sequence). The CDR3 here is CASSHPSRWGYTEAFF. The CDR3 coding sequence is TGTGCCAGTAGTCACCCCTCCCGGTGGGGTTACACTGAAGCTTTCTTT.

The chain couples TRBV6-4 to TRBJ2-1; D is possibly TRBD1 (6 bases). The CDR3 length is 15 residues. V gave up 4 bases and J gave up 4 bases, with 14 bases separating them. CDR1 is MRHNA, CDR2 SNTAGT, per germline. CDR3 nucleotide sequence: TGTGCCAGCAGTGGGACAGACGGCTCTTACAATGAGCAGTTCTTC. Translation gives CASSGTDGSYNEQFF.

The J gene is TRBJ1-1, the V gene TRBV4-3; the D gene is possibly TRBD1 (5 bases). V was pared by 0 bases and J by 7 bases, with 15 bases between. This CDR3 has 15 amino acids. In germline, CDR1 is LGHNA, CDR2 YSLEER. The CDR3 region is CASSQDYAGLGEAFF. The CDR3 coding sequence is TGCGCCAGCAGCCAAGATTACGCAGGGTTGGGTGAAGCTTTCTTT.